The next 24 T cell receptor beta chains were all read from a single sample in a study of blood T cell repertoires in COVID-19 (dated by TCRdb to about 2020). Library method: the immunoSEQ multiplex PCR assay. TCRdb obtained this table from immuneACCESS and retained in-frame rearrangements with V and J assigned. These tables miss some clones; where compared with another copy, unresolved V genes account for less than half of the shortfall, and the remainder is unexplained. The sample has about 170,000 clones on record, about 80% of them singletons. 11% of the sample rests with the top ten. Sequencing was performed on peripheral blood. Receptor source: a man between 65 and 80 years old with active or convalescent COVID-19.

J is TRBJ2-1 and V is TRBV5-1; 7 nucleotides agree with TRBD1. This CDR3 has 16 amino acids. Germline V gene data show CDR1 as SGHRS and CDR2 as YFSETQ. Trimming took 0 bases from V and 1 from J; bases not matched to a gene: 4. CDR3 amino acids: CASSLAAGGSYNEQFF. CDR3 nucleotides: TGCGCCAGCAGCTTGGCGGCAGGGGGTTCCTACAATGAGCAGTTCTTC.

This chain links TRBV11-3 with TRBJ2-3; TRBD2 is a possible D gene (7 bases). The length of the CDR3 is 15 residues. CDR1 is SGHNT, CDR2 YENEEA, per germline. The V gene lost 5 bases and the J gene lost 6 bases, with 18 bases spanning the gap. The CDR3 loop reads CASSLGGVGSDTQYF. As DNA, the CDR3 is TGTGCCAGCAGCCTAGGGGGGGTAGGTTCCGATACGCAGTATTTT.

A single count supports this clone. The chain is built from TRBV6-5 and TRBJ1-1, with 8 bases lining up with TRBD1. This CDR3 comprises 15 residues. V shed 5 bases and J 0 bases; nucleotides not matched to a gene: 5. Germline values: CDR1 MNHEY, CDR2 SVGAGI. CDR3 sequence: CASSRTGTLNTEAFF. CDR3 in DNA: TGTGCCAGCAGTAGGACAGGGACCTTGAACACTGAAGCTTTCTTT.

CDR3 bases: TGTGCCAGCAGCTTATTAGGGACTAGCCAAGAGACCCAGTACTTC. Its translation is CASSLLGTSQETQYF. The rearrangement uses TRBV7-9 and TRBJ2-5, with 8 bases aligning to TRBD2. This CDR3 has 15 residues. Germline V lookup: CDR1 SEHNR, CDR2 FQNEAQ (reference sequence). V gave up 2 bases and J gave up 1 base; unmatched junction bases: 3.

The J gene is TRBJ1-1, the V gene TRBV15; unclear D gene. Germline assignment: CDR1 LNHNV and CDR2 YYDKDF (reference sequence). Trimming stripped 6 bases from V and 7 bases from J, with 15 bases between. The CDR3 is 13 amino acids. The DNA for the CDR3 is TGTGCCACCAGGCCGGGTCTCCTTTATGAAGCTTTCTTT. Its protein is CATRPGLLYEAFF.

This clone has a single count. The genes are TRBV28 and TRBJ2-7, with TRBD1 identical over 9 bases. The CDR3 runs 16 residues. From germline, CDR1 is MDHEN and CDR2 SYDVKM. With V trimmed by 4 bases and J by 0 bases, 7 bases remained unmatched. CDR3 region: CASSSATGGDSYEQYF. Written as DNA, the CDR3 is TGTGCCAGCAGTTCTGCGACAGGGGGAGACTCCTACGAGCAGTACTTC.

This chain links TRBV4-1 with TRBJ1-4, with 7 bases aligning to TRBD1. Trimming at V came to 0 bases and at J to 5 bases, leaving 6 bases not matched to a gene. CDR3 length: 16 amino acids. From germline, CDR1 is MGHRA and CDR2 YSYEKL. The CDR3 nucleotides read TGCGCCAGCAGCCAAGATCTGAGGGGGCTGAATGAAAAACTGTTTTTT. Residues: CASSQDLRGLNEKLFF.

In its sample, this clone was seen once. A read error may produce the germline difference seen at one junction end. This chain links TRBV7-7 with TRBJ2-5; 11 nucleotides match TRBD2. Germline V gene data show CDR1 as SSHAT and CDR2 as FNYEAQ (reference sequence). The CDR3 runs to 15 residues. The DNA of the CDR3 is TGTGCTAGCAGCTTAGCGGGAGGGCCATGGCAGACCCAGTACTTC. Amino acids: CASSLAGGPWQTQYF.

This CDR3 is CASSSSPGQGFNQPQHF. CDR3 DNA: TGTGCCAGCAGCTCGAGTCCGGGACAGGGATTCAATCAGCCCCAGCATTTT. The rearrangement uses TRBV5-8 and TRBJ1-5, with TRBD1 matching 9 bases. The V gene end was trimmed by 3 bases and the J gene end by 3 bases; junction bases not matched to a gene: 10. The CDR3 runs 17 residues. The germline gives CDR1 SGHTS, CDR2 YDEGEE.

V is TRBV3-1 (or the pseudogene TRBV3-2) and J is TRBJ2-3, with 10 bases lining up with TRBD1. J lost 6 bases, V lost 1 base, and 4 bases had no gene match. The CDR3 covers 15 residues. Germline lookup yields CDR1 LGHDT and CDR2 YNNKEL (reference sequence). As DNA, the CDR3 is TGTGCCAGCAGCCAAGCGACAGGGGGCGGCGATACGCAGTATTTT. Translation: CASSQATGGGDTQYF.

The rearrangement links TRBV5-1 to TRBJ2-7, with 7 bases identical to TRBD2. Germline V gene data show CDR1 as SGHRS and CDR2 as YFSETQ. J lost 5 bases, V lost 0 bases, and 8 bases had no gene match. CDR3 length equals 15 residues. The CDR3 loop reads CASSLVASGPHEQYF. In DNA, the CDR3 is TGCGCCAGCAGCTTGGTGGCTAGCGGTCCCCACGAGCAGTACTTC.

This clone was seen just once. The V call is TRBV5-1, the J call TRBJ1-3; TRBD1 is a possible D gene (5 bases). The V end was cut by 2 bases, the J end by 0 bases, with 12 bases between. The CDR3 has 16 amino acids. CDR1 is SGHRS, CDR2 YFSETQ, per germline. CDR3 DNA: TGCGCCAGCAGCTTACAGGCCTTGAGCTCTGGAAACACCATATATTTT. It encodes CASSLQALSSGNTIYF.

This clone was counted a few times. CDR3 protein: CASSPWGRNTGELFF. CDR3 nucleotide sequence: TGTGCCAGCAGCCCTTGGGGCAGGAACACCGGGGAGCTGTTTTTT. This chain uses TRBV7-2 with TRBJ2-2, with TRBD1 as a possible D gene (5 bases). V was trimmed by 5 bases and J by 1 base, leaving 11 bases between them. CDR1 SGHTA and CDR2 FQGNSA come from the germline V gene. The CDR3 runs to 15 residues.

The J gene is TRBJ1-5, the V gene TRBV28, with D unresolved. V dropped 5 bases and J dropped 5 bases, with 13 bases sitting between them. Germline assignment: CDR1 MDHEN and CDR2 SYDVKM. This CDR3 is built from 14 residues. CDR3 protein: CASSVSVSYQPQHF. CDR3 sequence (DNA): TGTGCCAGCAGTGTGTCTGTGTCTTATCAGCCCCAGCATTTT. The whole variable domain, filled in from reference TRBV28 and TRBJ1-5, reads DVKVTQSSRYLVKRTGEKVFLECVQDMDHENMFWYRQDPGLGLRLIYFSYDVKMKEKGDIPEGYSVSREKKERFSLILESASTNQTSMYLCASSVSVSYQPQHFGDGTRLSIL.

The genes are TRBV28 and TRBJ1-1, with a tentative D call TRBD1 (5 bases). The germline V gene encodes CDR1 MDHEN and CDR2 SYDVKM. Trimming took off 1 base at V and 5 bases at J, with 23 bases between the two ends. The CDR3 length is 18 residues. The CDR3 DNA follows: TGTGCCAGCAGTTTATCCCGTTACGTCGTCGCAGGGTGGACTGAAGCTTTCTTT. This translates into CASSLSRYVVAGWTEAFF.

This CDR3 reads CASSFMRKDTQYF. CDR3 DNA sequence: TGTGCCAGCAGCTTTATGAGGAAAGATACGCAGTATTTT. The chain links TRBV7-2 to TRBJ2-3; D call uncertain. Trimming removed 3 bases from V and 5 bases from J, with 9 bases in between. This CDR3 is 13 amino acids long. The V gene's germline CDR1 is SGHTA and CDR2 FQGNSA.

This rearrangement joins TRBV7-9 to TRBJ2-2, with D possibly matching TRBD2 (6 bases). The CDR3 is 13 residues long. The germline V gene encodes CDR1 SEHNR and CDR2 FQNEAQ (reference sequence). V was pared by 3 bases and J by 4 bases, with 6 bases between. CDR3 sequence reads: CASSFGGTGELFF. In nucleotides, the CDR3 is TGTGCCAGCAGCTTCGGGGGCACCGGGGAGCTGTTTTTT.

This clone appeared a single time. The chain has TRBV7-2 and TRBJ1-6; D gene ambiguous. The CDR3 is 14 residues long. V was trimmed by 1 base and J by 8 bases, leaving 9 bases between them. The germline V gene encodes CDR1 SGHTA and CDR2 FQGNSA. Here the CDR3 reads CASSLEFYDSPLHF. The CDR3, as DNA: TGTGCCAGCAGCTTAGAATTCTACGATTCACCCCTCCACTTT.

V and J are TRBV6-4 and TRBJ2-1, with 11 nucleotides matching TRBD1. Germline-derived CDR1 and CDR2 are MRHNA and SNTAGT. Germline trimming cut 6 bases from V and 8 bases from J; bases unmatched to any gene: 6. The CDR3 runs to 14 residues. CDR3 DNA sequence: TGTGCCAGCAGCCCGGGACAGGGGGTCCATGAGCAGTTCTTC. This gives the protein CASSPGQGVHEQFF.

The chain carries TRBV5-1 and TRBJ2-3; 11 positions match TRBD1. V trimming: 4 bases; J trimming: 5 bases; junction bases outside the gene matches: 9. CDR1 SGHRS and CDR2 YFSETQ come from the germline V gene. This CDR3 is built from 16 residues. For the CDR3, the DNA is TGCGCCAGCAGCCGCGTCCCGGGACAGGGGGGAGATACGCAGTATTTT. Translating gives CASSRVPGQGGDTQYF. The full variable domain, rest sourced from reference TRBV5-1 and TRBJ2-3, is KAGVTQTPRYLIKTRGQQVTLSCSPISGHRSVSWYQQTPGQGLQFLFEYFSETQRNKGNFPGRFSGRQFSNSRSEMNVSTLELGDSALYLCASSRVPGQGGDTQYFGPGTRLTVL.

V gene TRBV7-2 combines with J gene TRBJ2-6; TRBD1 aligns across 9 bases. J gave up 0 bases and V 5 bases, and 5 bases lay outside the gene matches. The germline CDR1 and CDR2 sequences are SGHTA and FQGNSA. The CDR3 runs to 17 residues. In DNA, the CDR3 is TGTGCCAGCAGCGCGACAGGGGGTTCCTCTGGGGCCAACGTCCTGACTTTC. This translates into CASSATGGSSGANVLTF.

CDR3 DNA sequence: TGTGCTAGTGGTGTGGGACAGGCGGGCACCGGGGAGCTGTTTTTT. It translates to CASGVGQAGTGELFF. V and J are TRBV12-5 and TRBJ2-2, with 8 bases aligning to TRBD1. CDR3 length: 15 residues. CDR1 is LGHNT and CDR2 is FRNRAP in the germline V gene. The junction had 6 bases not matched to a gene; V was cut back by 5 bases and J by 4 bases.

The rearrangement links TRBV27 to TRBJ2-4; 13 bases fit TRBD2. Germline V gene sequence: CDR1 MNHEY, CDR2 SMNVEV (reference sequence). The CDR3 covers 19 residues. J lost 3 bases, V lost 4 bases, and 12 bases had no gene match. The CDR3 spells CASSSTSGGAKWVKNIQYF. CDR3 coding DNA: TGTGCCAGCAGTTCAACTAGCGGGGGGGCAAAGTGGGTCAAAAACATTCAGTACTTC.

In this sample, this clone turned up once. The chain recombines TRBV11-3 with TRBJ2-3; D is unresolved. CDR3 length: 14 amino acids. Germline lookup yields CDR1 SGHNT and CDR2 YENEEA. The germline V and J ends were trimmed by 1 base and 3 bases, with 8 bases remaining between them. The CDR3 bases are TGTGCCAGCAGCTTAGCGAGAGGAACAGATACGCAGTATTTT. It codes for CASSLARGTDTQYF.